These 3 T cell receptor beta chains share one sample of origin, sequenced in a study of post-analysis software for immune sequencing data. Study-wide points: Patients had higher frequencies than controls of five or six TRBV segments, including TRBV5-6, TRBV5-1 and TRBV20-1.

No cognate antigen is known for these TCRs. TCR beta cDNA libraries had unique molecular identifiers. In TCRdb, the PCR reads were re-called with MiXCR into one record per CDR3 protein. The sample contains under 650,000 distinct CDR3 sequences, roughly 46% of which appear only once. Sequenced: blood. These receptors all come from a girl aged 10 to 17 with multiple sclerosis.

The V gene is TRBV11-1, the J gene TRBJ2-6, with 7 bases matching TRBD1. The germline V gene has CDR1 SGHAT and CDR2 FQDESV (reference sequence). The V gene end was trimmed by 3 bases and the J gene end by 0 bases; junction bases not matched to a gene: 5. This CDR3 contains 17 residues. In DNA, the CDR3 is TGTGCCAGCAGCTTGGAACAGGGGTTCTCTGGGGCCAACGTCCTGACTTTC. Translated: CASSLEQGFSGANVLTF.

This chain connects TRBV7-9 to TRBJ1-2, with D uncertain. The CDR3 has 15 amino acids. Trimming shortened V by 1 base and J by 2 bases, and 11 bases separated the two germline ends. From germline, CDR1 is SEHNR and CDR2 FQNEAQ (reference sequence). The CDR3 DNA is TGTGCCAGCAGCTTAGTCTCAGGAGAGAACTATGGCTACACCTTC. It is translated as CASSLVSGENYGYTF. The entire variable domain, with the rest obtained from reference TRBV7-9 and TRBJ1-2, is as follows: DTGVSQNPRHKITKRGQNVTFRCDPISEHNRLYWYRQTLGQGPEFLTYFQNEAQLEKSRLLSDRFSAERPKGSFSTLEIQRTEQGDSAMYLCASSLVSGENYGYTFGSGTRLTVV.

The rearrangement uses TRBV6-2 or TRBV6-3 and TRBJ1-4, with D unresolved. Germline-derived CDR1 and CDR2 are MNHEY and SVGEGT. The CDR3 runs to 13 residues. The V end was cut by 2 bases, the J end by 3 bases, with 4 bases between. The CDR3 nucleotides read TGTGCCAGCAGTTACGTGGCTAATGAAAAACTGTTTTTT. It encodes CASSYVANEKLFF.